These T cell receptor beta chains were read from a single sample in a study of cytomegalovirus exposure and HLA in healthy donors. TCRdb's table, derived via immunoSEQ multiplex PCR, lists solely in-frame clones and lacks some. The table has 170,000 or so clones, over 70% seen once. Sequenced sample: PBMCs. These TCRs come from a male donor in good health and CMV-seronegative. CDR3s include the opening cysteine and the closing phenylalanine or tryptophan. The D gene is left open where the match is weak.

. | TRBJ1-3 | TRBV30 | CAWTPDFSSGNTIYF
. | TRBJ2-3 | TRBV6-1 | CASPGGPAHTQYF
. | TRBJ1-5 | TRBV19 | CASTLGRGYSNQPQHF
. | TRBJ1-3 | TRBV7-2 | CASSLGGRNTIYF
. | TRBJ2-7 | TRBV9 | CASSVGQSYEQYF
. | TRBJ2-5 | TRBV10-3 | CAISIDQETQYF
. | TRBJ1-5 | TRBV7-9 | CSSSLVRQGGNQPQHF
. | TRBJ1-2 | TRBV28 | CASNLRGLSYGYTF
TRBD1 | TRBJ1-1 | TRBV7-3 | CASRLSGTGFNTEAFF
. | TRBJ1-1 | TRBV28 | CASSFRGGAFF
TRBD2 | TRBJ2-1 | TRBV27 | CASSLSRLAGPTGEQFF
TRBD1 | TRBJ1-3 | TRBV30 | CAWRPQGARNTIYF
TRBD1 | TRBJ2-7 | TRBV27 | CASSRWDSHSYEQYF
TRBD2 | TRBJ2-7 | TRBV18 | CASSPGLAEQYF
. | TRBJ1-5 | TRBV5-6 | CASSLGPYSNQPQHF
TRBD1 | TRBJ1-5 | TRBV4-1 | CASRPTGEVYQPQHF
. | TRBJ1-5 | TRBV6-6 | CASTTRGVGVQPQHF
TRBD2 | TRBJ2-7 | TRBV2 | CASKREGVSYEQYF
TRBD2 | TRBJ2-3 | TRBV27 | CASSSISGGANTQYF
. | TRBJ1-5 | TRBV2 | CASSEVGSNQPQHF
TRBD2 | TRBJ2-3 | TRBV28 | CASSVQAGGPGGASTQYF
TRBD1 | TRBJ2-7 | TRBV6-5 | CASSWTGRYEQYF
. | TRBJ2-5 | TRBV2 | CASSDDRETQYF
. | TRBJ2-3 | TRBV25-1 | CASSLSGDTQYF
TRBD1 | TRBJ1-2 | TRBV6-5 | CASSSPGQVYGYTF
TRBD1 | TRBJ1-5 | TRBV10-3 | CAISESIGQGDQPQHF
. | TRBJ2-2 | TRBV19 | CASTETRGPGELFF
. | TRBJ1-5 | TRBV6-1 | CATGTGQSNQPQHF
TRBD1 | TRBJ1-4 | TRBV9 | CASSVEDREGEKLFF
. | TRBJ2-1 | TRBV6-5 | CASSYGGAGPEQFF
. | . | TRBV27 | CASSYGGTYEQYF
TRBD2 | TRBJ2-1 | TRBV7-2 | CASSLTGGVGSWIDEQFF
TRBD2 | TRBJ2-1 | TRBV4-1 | CASSQRTIEAGGSYEQFF
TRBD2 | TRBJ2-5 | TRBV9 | CASSVGGGRETQYF
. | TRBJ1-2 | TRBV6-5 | CASSYSEGGGYGYTF
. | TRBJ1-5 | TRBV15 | CATSRDTIGSNQPQHF
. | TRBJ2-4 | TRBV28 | CASSLPTATAKNIQYF
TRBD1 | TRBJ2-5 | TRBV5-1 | CASSYEGGRETQYF
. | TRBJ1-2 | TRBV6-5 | CASSSWRQGPFYGYTF
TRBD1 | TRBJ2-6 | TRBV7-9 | CASSFSGTGTPGANVLTF
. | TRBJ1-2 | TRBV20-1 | CSAPGAVGYTF
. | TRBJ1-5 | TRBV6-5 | CASSVWGDGNQPQHF
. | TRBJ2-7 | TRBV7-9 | CASSPVAVRGMDEQYF
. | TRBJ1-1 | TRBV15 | CATSRDSVNTEAFF
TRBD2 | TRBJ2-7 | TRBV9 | CASSVAASGSYEQYF
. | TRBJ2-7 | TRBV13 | CASSLDAPGAYEQYF
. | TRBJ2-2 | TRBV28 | CASNSGQRTGELFF
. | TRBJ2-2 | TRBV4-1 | CASSQYTQTGLTTGELFF
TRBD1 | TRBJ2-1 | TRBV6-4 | CASSDSTGGYNEQFF
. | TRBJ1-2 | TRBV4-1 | CASSQVGHEYYGYTF
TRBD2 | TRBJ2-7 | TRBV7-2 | CASSPQGGGRVYEQYF
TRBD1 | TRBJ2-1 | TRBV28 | CASSPWDREVGEQFF
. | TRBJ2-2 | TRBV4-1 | CAGSQDSNTGELFF
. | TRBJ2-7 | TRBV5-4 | CAILIPIDGSYEQYF